This T cell receptor beta chain was documented in a study of cytomegalovirus exposure and HLA in healthy donors. General study findings and limits: In a later analysis, around 18,000 TCR beta sequences were associated with HLA alleles at 0.05 false discovery rate.

Trimming left V 5 bases short and J 9 bases short, with 14 bases between. The CDR3 sequence is 13 residues long. Germline V gives CDR1 SEHNR, CDR2 FQNEAQ (reference sequence). Concerning this clone itself: The antigen is undetermined.

The PCR used 60 Vbeta and 13 Jbeta primers. Method: immunoSEQ multiplex PCR; TCRdb's copy keeps in-frame clones and lacks some. The sample holds about 170,000 clones, about 79% seen once. The rearrangement uses TRBV7-9 and TRBJ2-1, with unresolved D. The sample taken for sequencing was PBMCs. The sequence derives from a female donor in good health and CMV-seronegative. CDR3 sequence (DNA): TGTGCCAGCAGCAACCGACACAACATTGAGCAGTTCTTC. Translation: CASSNRHNIEQFF.